The 18 T cell receptor beta chains listed next were all sequenced from one sample in a study of T cell changes during pregnancy in multiple sclerosis. TCRdb's table, derived via immunoSEQ multiplex PCR, lists solely in-frame clones and lacks some. The data contain over 50,000 clones, approximately 91% of them singletons. The sequences come from peripheral blood, collected in the first trimester of pregnancy. These receptors came from a female donor with multiple sclerosis, enrolled in a pregnancy study.

The CDR3 region is CASSVATSENYEQYF. CDR3 nucleotides: TGTGCCAGCAGCGTAGCTACTAGCGAGAACTACGAGCAGTACTTC. The chain recombines TRBV9 with TRBJ2-7; 7 nucleotides align to TRBD2. The V and J ends lost 0 bases and 3 bases, in that order; junction bases with no gene match: 6. Germline CDR1 SGDLS, CDR2 YYNGEE. The CDR3 runs to 15 residues.

CDR3 nucleotide sequence: TGCGCCAGCAGAATGTTAAGCGGGAGTAATGAGCAGTTCTTC. This gives the protein CASRMLSGSNEQFF. The chain employs TRBV5-1 and TRBJ2-1; TRBD2 matches at 8 bases. CDR1 is SGHRS, CDR2 YFSETQ, per germline. This CDR3 spans 14 amino acids. V lost 5 bases to trimming and J lost 7 bases; unmatched junction nucleotides: 8.

The V and J genes are TRBV29-1 and TRBJ2-1; D unresolved. This CDR3 is built from 10 residues. V was clipped by 6 bases and J by 7 bases, with 7 bases between them. Germline V gene lookup returns CDR1 SQVTM and CDR2 ANQGSEA. CDR3 bases: TGCAGCGTAGTGAGGAATGAGCAGTTCTTC. Translation: CSVVRNEQFF.

The chain uses TRBV6-1 and TRBJ1-4, with 7 bases that match TRBD1. CDR1 and CDR2 from the germline V gene are MNHNS and SASEGT. This CDR3 region has 16 residues. The ends lost 2 bases at V and 4 bases at J; junction bases unmatched: 7. CDR3 nucleotide sequence: TGTGCCAGCAGTGAATACAGGGGCCCGCTTAATGAAAAACTGTTTTTT. This sequence encodes CASSEYRGPLNEKLFF.

The chain carries TRBV27 and TRBJ2-1, with 7 bases lining up with TRBD2. The V and J ends lost 3 bases and 8 bases, in that order; junction bases with no gene match: 10. This CDR3 has 15 amino acids. The germline V gene has CDR1 MNHEY and CDR2 SMNVEV (reference sequence). DNA for the CDR3: TGTGCCAGCAGTTTGGGGAGGGGAATGGACTATGAGCAGTTCTTC. Translation gives CASSLGRGMDYEQFF.

The chain carries TRBV27 and TRBJ2-1; 15 bases match TRBD2. This CDR3 has 15 amino acids. The V gene's germline CDR1 is MNHEY and CDR2 SMNVEV (reference sequence). Trimming at V came to 4 bases and at J to 6 bases, leaving 1 base not matched to a gene. CDR3 sequence: CASSSGLAGGNEQFF. In DNA, the CDR3 is TGTGCCAGCAGTTCGGGACTAGCGGGAGGCAATGAGCAGTTCTTC.

The chain uses TRBV7-9 and TRBJ2-7; D is uncertain. The CDR3 spans 15 residues. The V and J ends lost 2 bases and 3 bases respectively, with 14 bases between them. Germline V lookup: CDR1 SEHNR, CDR2 FQNEAQ (reference sequence). CDR3 sequence: CASSLRVHGDYEQYF. CDR3 DNA sequence: TGTGCCAGCAGCTTACGTGTGCACGGAGACTACGAGCAGTACTTC.

The chain is built from TRBV19 and TRBJ1-1; the D is unclear. The CDR3 is 14 amino acids. V lost 4 bases, J lost 4 bases, and 13 bases lay in between. CDR1 is LNHDA and CDR2 is SQIVND in the germline V gene (reference sequence). The CDR3 loop is CASSRQVPLTEAFF. The CDR3 bases are TGTGCCAGTAGTAGGCAGGTACCCCTCACTGAAGCTTTCTTT.

The J gene is TRBJ2-7, the V gene TRBV30; 10 bases match TRBD1. Losses at the gene ends were 0 bases for V and 2 bases for J; bases not matched to a gene: 7. CDR3 length: 16 residues. Germline assignment: CDR1 GTSNPN and CDR2 SVGIG (reference sequence). CDR3 in amino acids: CAWSVFPTGGPYEQYF. CDR3 in DNA: TGTGCCTGGAGTGTATTCCCGACAGGGGGCCCCTACGAGCAGTACTTC.

The V gene is TRBV5-1, the J gene TRBJ2-1; 11 nucleotides match TRBD2. CDR3 length: 22 residues. Germline trimming cut 1 base from V and 0 bases from J; bases unmatched to any gene: 18. Germline loops: CDR1 SGHRS, CDR2 YFSETQ. The CDR3, as DNA: TGCGCCAGCAGCTTGTTATTGAGGGCAGGGGGACTAGCGGTGAGCTCCTACAATGAGCAGTTCTTC. It is translated as CASSLLLRAGGLAVSSYNEQFF.

The J gene is TRBJ1-2, the V gene TRBV2; TRBD1 is a possible D gene (6 bases). Per germline, CDR1 SNHLY and CDR2 FYNNEI. The CDR3 length is 13 residues. Trimming stripped 7 bases from V and 1 base from J, with 10 bases between. In DNA form, the CDR3 reads TGTGCCAGCACCTGGGACATTAACTATGGCTACACCTTC. Translating it yields CASTWDINYGYTF.

The rearrangement links TRBV27 to TRBJ1-5; D call uncertain. Between the trimmed V and J ends, which lost 5 bases and 4 bases, there was a span of 12 bases. This CDR3 is built from 14 residues. From germline, CDR1 is MNHEY and CDR2 SMNVEV (reference sequence). The CDR3 DNA sequence: TGTGCCAGCAGTCCCCTCCCTTTGAATCAGCCCCAGCATTTT. Amino acids: CASSPLPLNQPQHF.

The CDR3 sequence: CASSLNRQATQDNEQFF. In DNA form, the CDR3 reads TGTGCCAGCAGCTTAAACAGACAGGCCACACAGGACAATGAGCAGTTCTTC. V usage is TRBV11-2 and J usage is TRBJ2-1; D possibly corresponds to TRBD1 (6 bases). The ends were cut back, 2 bases at V and 5 bases at J, with 19 bases in the middle. The CDR3 is made up of 17 amino acids. Germline CDR1 is SGHAT and CDR2 is FQNNGV. The variable domain in full, with the rest retrieved from reference TRBV11-2 and TRBJ2-1, is EAGVAQSPRYKIIEKRQSVAFWCNPISGHATLYWYQQILGQGPKLLIQFQNNGVVDDSQLPKDRFSAERLKGVDSTLKIQPAKLEDSAVYLCASSLNRQATQDNEQFFGPGTRLTVL.

The chain carries TRBV11-3 and TRBJ2-5, with D possibly being TRBD2 (6 bases). Looked up from germline, CDR1 is SGHNT and CDR2 is YENEEA. Trimming removed 3 bases at V and 4 bases at J, with 12 bases between. The CDR3 spans 14 residues. In nucleotides, the CDR3 is TGTGCCAGCAGCTTTAGCTGGAGGGGAGAGACCCAGTACTTC. It is translated as CASSFSWRGETQYF.

The V and J genes are TRBV6-4 and TRBJ2-1; 11 bases match TRBD1. The ends lost 10 bases at V and 6 bases at J; junction bases unmatched: 5. This CDR3 comprises 13 residues. Germline V gene data show CDR1 as MRHNA and CDR2 as SNTAGT. Here the CDR3 DNA reads TGTGCCACCCGAGGACAGGGGGCCAATGAGCAGTTCTTC. It codes for CATRGQGANEQFF.

This clone was picked up a small number of times. The chain uses TRBV5-1 and TRBJ1-2; a weak D match, TRBD1 (5 bases). The V end was cut by 7 bases, the J end by 2 bases, with 12 bases between. The germline V gene encodes CDR1 SGHRS and CDR2 YFSETQ. The CDR3 is 13 amino acids. The CDR3 DNA sequence: TGCGCCAGCCGGGTGACAGAAAACTATGGCTACACCTTC. Protein product: CASRVTENYGYTF.

V and J are TRBV5-1 and TRBJ2-1; 7 positions match TRBD2. J gave up 2 bases and V 2 bases, and 16 bases lay outside the gene matches. This CDR3 comprises 19 residues. CDR1 is SGHRS, CDR2 YFSETQ, per germline. As DNA, the CDR3 is TGCGCCAGCAGCTTACTGCGGGAGAGTTTTGGGAGGGCCTACAATGAGCAGTTCTTC. Amino acid sequence: CASSLLRESFGRAYNEQFF. The full variable domain, in which reference TRBV5-1 and TRBJ2-1 provide the parts outside the CDR3, is KAGVTQTPRYLIKTRGQQVTLSCSPISGHRSVSWYQQTPGQGLQFLFEYFSETQRNKGNFPGRFSGRQFSNSRSEMNVSTLELGDSALYLCASSLLRESFGRAYNEQFFGPGTRLTVL.

This chain connects TRBV5-1 to TRBJ2-1, with 7 bases lining up with TRBD2. The V and J ends lost 0 bases and 5 bases, in that order; junction bases with no gene match: 2. Germline CDR1 and CDR2: SGHRS and YFSETQ. CDR3 size: 14 residues. CDR3 sequence: CASSLVLADNEQFF. CDR3 bases: TGCGCCAGCAGCTTGGTCCTAGCGGACAATGAGCAGTTCTTC.